This T cell receptor beta chain appears in the sequencing data of a study of control samples from healthy donors and cancer patients. From germline, CDR1 is SGHDN and CDR2 FVKESK. Trimming cost V 0 bases and J 4 bases; bases outside gene matches: 6. The CDR3 is made up of 16 amino acids. Method: immunoSEQ multiplex PCR; TCRdb's copy keeps in-frame clones and lacks some. The repertoire holds 400,000 to 500,000 clones, 90% seen once, with 5% to 8% in the top ten. This receptor was taken from a middle-aged man with head and neck cancer. The V and J genes are TRBV14 and TRBJ2-7, with 10 bases fitting TRBD1. Sequencing was performed on PBMCs. The CDR3 loop reads CASSQDPGTGVYEQYF. The CDR3 DNA reads as TGTGCCAGCAGCCAAGATCCCGGGACAGGGGTTTACGAGCAGTACTTC.